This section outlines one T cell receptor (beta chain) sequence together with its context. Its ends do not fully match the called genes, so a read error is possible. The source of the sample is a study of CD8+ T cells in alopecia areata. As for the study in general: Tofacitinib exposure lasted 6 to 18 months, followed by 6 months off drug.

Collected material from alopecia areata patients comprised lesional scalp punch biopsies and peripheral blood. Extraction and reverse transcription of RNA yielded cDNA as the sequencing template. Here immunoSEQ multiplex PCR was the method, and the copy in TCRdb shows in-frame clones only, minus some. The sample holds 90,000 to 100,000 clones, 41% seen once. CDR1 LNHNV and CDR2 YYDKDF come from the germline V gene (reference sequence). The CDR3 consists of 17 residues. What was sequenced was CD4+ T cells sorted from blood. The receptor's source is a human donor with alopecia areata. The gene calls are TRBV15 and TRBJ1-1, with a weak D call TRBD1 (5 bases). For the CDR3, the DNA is TGTGCCACCGGCAGAGCGCGGGCAGGGCTCATGAACACTGAAGCTTTCTTT. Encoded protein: CATGRARAGLMNTEAFF.